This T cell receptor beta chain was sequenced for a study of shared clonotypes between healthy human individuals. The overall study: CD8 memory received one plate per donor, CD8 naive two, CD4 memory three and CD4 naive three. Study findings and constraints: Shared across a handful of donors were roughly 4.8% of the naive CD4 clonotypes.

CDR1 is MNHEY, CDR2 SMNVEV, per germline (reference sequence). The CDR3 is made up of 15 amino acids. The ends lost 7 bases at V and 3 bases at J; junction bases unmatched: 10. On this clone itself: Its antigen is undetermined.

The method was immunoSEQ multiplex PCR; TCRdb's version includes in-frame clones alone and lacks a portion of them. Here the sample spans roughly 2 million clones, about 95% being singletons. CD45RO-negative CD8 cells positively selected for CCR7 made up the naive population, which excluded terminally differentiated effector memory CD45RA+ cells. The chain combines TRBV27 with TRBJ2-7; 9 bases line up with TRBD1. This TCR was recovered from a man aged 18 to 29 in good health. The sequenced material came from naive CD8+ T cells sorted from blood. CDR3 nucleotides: TGTGCCAGCACCCTACGGACAGGGGCGAGCTACGAGCAGTACTTC. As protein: CASTLRTGASYEQYF.